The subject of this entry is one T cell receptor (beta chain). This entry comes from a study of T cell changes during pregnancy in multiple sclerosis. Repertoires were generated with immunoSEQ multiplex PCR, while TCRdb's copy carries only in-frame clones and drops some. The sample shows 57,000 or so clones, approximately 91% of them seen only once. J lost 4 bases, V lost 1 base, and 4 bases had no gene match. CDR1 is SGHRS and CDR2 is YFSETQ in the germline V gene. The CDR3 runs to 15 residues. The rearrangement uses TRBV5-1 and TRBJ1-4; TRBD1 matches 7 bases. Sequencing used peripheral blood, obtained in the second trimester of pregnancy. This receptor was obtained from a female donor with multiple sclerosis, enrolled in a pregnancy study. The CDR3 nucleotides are TGCGCCAGCAGCTTGATAGGGGGCGGTAATGAAAAACTGTTTTTT. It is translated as CASSLIGGGNEKLFF.